This T cell receptor (beta chain) derives from a study of T cell responses to AZD1222 COVID-19 vaccine. V was trimmed by 3 bases and J by 0 bases, leaving 6 bases between them. This CDR3 region has 14 residues. Germline loops: CDR1 SGHDT, CDR2 YYEEEE. Profiled with immunoSEQ multiplex PCR; TCRdb holds only in-frame clones, not every one. The repertoire has 100,000 to 150,000 clones, around 86% of them found once; the top ten carry 20% to 25%. The chain couples TRBV5-6 to TRBJ1-4; tentative D call: TRBD1 (5 bases). The source of this sequence is an adult in good health. This specimen consisted of peripheral blood, obtained on day 0 of AZD1222 vaccination. In nucleotides, the CDR3 is TGTGCCAGCAGCTACAGGTCAACTAATGAAAAACTGTTTTTT. Translating it yields CASSYRSTNEKLFF.